The clone carrying this T cell receptor beta chain ranks as medium-sized. V dropped 5 bases and J dropped 9; count of bases not matched to a gene: 10. Per the germline V gene, CDR1 is LNHDA and CDR2 is SQIVND (reference sequence). This CDR3 has 15 amino acids. Using immunoSEQ multiplex PCR, the repertoire was profiled, and TCRdb retains in-frame clones only, with some absent. The table records 15,000 or so clones, roughly 50% of them present only once. The sample's treatment: randomized to nivolumab then ipilimumab (arm A) or the reverse (arm B). The data belong to a study of sequential checkpoint blockade in melanoma.

The sequence was obtained from a human donor with melanoma. The sequenced sample was CD8+ T cells sorted from blood (inferred from file names), obtained from a patient given nivolumab and ipilimumab in sequence. The gene calls are TRBV19 and TRBJ1-6; 7 bases are a match to TRBD1. DNA of the CDR3: TGTGCCAGTAGTCTCGCAGGGGGTGGAGGTTCACCCCTCCACTTT. Translation gives CASSLAGGGGSPLHF. The entire variable domain, with the rest obtained from reference TRBV19 and TRBJ1-6, is as follows: DGGITQSPKYLFRKEGQNVTLSCEQNLNHDAMYWYRQDPGQGLRLIYYSQIVNDFQKGDIAEGYSVSREKKESFPLTVTSAQKNPTAFYLCASSLAGGGGSPLHFGNGTRLTVT.